This T cell receptor (beta chain) derives from a study of T cells in Graves' hyperthyroidism and ophthalmopathy (dated by TCRdb to between 2017 and 2020). About the full investigation: Peripheral blood was sampled at the time of initial diagnosis, prior to any treatment. TCR V-J signatures able to tell the groups apart were searched for in a discovery cohort of more than 90 patients, of whom 43 had Graves' ophthalmopathy and around 58 had stable Graves' hyperthyroidism. An independent validation cohort of under 20 hyperthyroidism patients and approximately 17 patients who later progressed to ophthalmopathy tested prospective prediction of ophthalmopathy. For training and testing, the 100 or so patients in the discovery cohort were randomly divided in a 7:3 ratio. Thyroid tissue and blood T-cell repertoires from more than five Graves' hyperthyroidism patients were also compared in the study. Following sampling, methimazole starting at 30 mg daily was given to hyperthyroidism patients, and high-dose intravenous methylprednisolone was given to ophthalmopathy patients. TCR Vbeta CDR3 sequencing of 120 to 150 peripheral blood samples (over 40 ophthalmopathy, 70 to 85 hyperthyroidism and roughly 17 progressor patients) is reported in the paper. What the authors observed across the whole study: A 13 V-J signature model separated ophthalmopathy from stable hyperthyroidism, with over 85% sensitivity and 81% to 82% specificity in cross-validation and 80%/75% in testing. In validation, the model predicted progression to ophthalmopathy with around 71% sensitivity and about 73% specificity, a median of around 6.6 months before onset. Sample size was not statistically predetermined, and blinding of investigators to group allocation was not performed. Blood samples also contained most of the expanded thyroid clonotypes (frequency above 0.001), which suggests that blood repertoires may reflect thyroid immune responses.

A remark on this clonotype: Its antigen has not been determined. Per-base qualities were not stored, and no clone one base away is much larger.

Stable Graves' hyperthyroidism was defined as the absence of progression to ophthalmopathy over 18 months of follow-up. Hyperthyroidism patients were newly diagnosed, with disease duration under 2 months, and aged 18 to 65 years. Patients with uncontrolled infections, other autoimmune diseases, pregnancy or lactation were excluded. Diagnoses relied on clinical symptoms, serum thyroxine and TRAb, thyroid ultrasound and orbital computed tomography. PBMCs were separated from under 12 ml of fresh peripheral blood using Ficoll-Paque density gradient centrifugation. Trizol reagent was used to extract total RNA, and RNA quality was then checked on an Agilent 2100 Bioanalyzer. TCR beta CDR3 regions were amplified from RNA transcripts. For the first round of RT-PCR on the TCR CDR3, the HTBI primer set was used together with the Qiagen OneStep RT-PCR kit. A second multiplex PCR round built the libraries, followed by size selection and purification. Libraries were sequenced paired-end with 100 bp reads on an Illumina HiSeq2000. The original methods were these. SOAPnuke was used to process the raw data, throwing out any read that contained adapters or uncalled bases, had a mean Phred below 15, or lacked an exact constant-primer or identifier match. COPE v1.2.5 was used to merge the high-quality paired reads, and each unique nucleotide sequence was defined as a clonotype. MiTCR v1.1 was used to align clonotypes to the IMGT TRBV, TRBD and TRBJ reference segments. Analysis was restricted to V-J combinations with a frequency above 0.0001, which covered roughly 99% of repertoires. A TCS score was defined as the ratio between F50 (clonal expansion) and ExV (chaos), using BLOSUM62-based TCRdist between CDR3 peptides within each V-J. Welch's t-statistics and random forest reduced 500 to 650 V-J features to roughly 13, which were used in a naive Bayes classifier (R e1071). Clones were called with MiXCR by TCRdb after fastp trimmed the public reads at Q25, and only in-frame beta chains were retained. CDR3 protein sequences are deduplicated, and each keeps its most common genes and DNA. The V and J calls were not made by the authors but by TCRdb's processing. This sample comprises fewer than 900,000 distinct CDR3 sequences, about 16% of them detected only once. The top ten clonotypes cover approximately 8% of the sample.

The sequenced material came from blood. This receptor was obtained from a young man with Graves' hyperthyroidism.

The DNA sequence is given as TGTGCCAGCAATGGCAGGGCGAACACCGGGGAGCTGTTTTTT. It translates as CASNGRANTGELFF. Here the chain combines TRBV6-1 and TRBJ2-2; tentative D gene TRBD1, with 5 bases matching. As encoded in the germline V gene, CDR1 is MNHNS while CDR2 is SASEGT. V sheds 7 bases and J sheds 0 bases, leaving 9 bases between their ends. Reading from cysteine to phenylalanine, the CDR3 counts 14 amino acids. The kept DNA is CDR3 alone, 42 bases in frame from the first base.